Each of the 22 T cell receptor beta chains below was sequenced from the same sample in a study of molecular identifiers for immune sequencing clone quantification. TCRdb fed the PCR reads into MiXCR, producing one record per CDR3 protein. The repertoire holds around 460,000 distinct CDR3 sequences, with 20% to 25% as singletons. The sample consisted of naive CD8+ T cells from blood, with Jurkat cell RNA spiked in. Indicated subset: FACS-sorted CD8+CD4-CCR7+CD45RA+ naive T cells. All receptors come from a human donor in good health. Some libraries in this study had Jurkat cell RNA spiked in.

This clonotype has at least ten counts. This chain joins TRBV7-2 and TRBJ2-5, with D maybe TRBD1 (5 bases). V lost 5 bases and J lost 5, with 15 bases in between. Germline V gene data show CDR1 as SGHTA and CDR2 as FQGNSA. The CDR3 extends over 14 amino acids. Written as DNA, the CDR3 is TGTGCCAGCAGCGCCCGAAGGGGTGAGGAGACCCAGTACTTC. Its translation is CASSARRGEETQYF. Full variable domain (rest looked up from reference TRBV7-2 and TRBJ2-5): GAGVSQSPSNKVTEKGKDVELRCDPISGHTALYWYRQSLGQGLEFLIYFQGNSAPDKSGLPSDRFSAERTGGSVSTLTIQRTQQEDSAVYLCASSARRGEETQYFGPGTRLLVL.

The chain combines TRBV4-3 with TRBJ2-7; 11 bases map to TRBD2. This CDR3 contains 18 residues. The junction had 10 bases not matched to a gene; V was cut back by 0 bases and J by 3 bases. Germline V gene data show CDR1 as LGHNA and CDR2 as YSLEER. This chain's CDR3 is CASSQDHSGTSGYYEQYF. The CDR3 nucleotides read TGCGCCAGCAGCCAAGATCATTCAGGGACTAGCGGATACTACGAGCAGTACTTC.

This chain joins TRBV19 and TRBJ1-5, with a weak D call TRBD1 (6 bases). The CDR3 runs 15 residues. Trimming removed 1 base from V and 3 bases from J, with 10 bases in between. Germline values: CDR1 LNHDA, CDR2 SQIVND (reference sequence). Written as DNA, the CDR3 is TGTGCCAGTAGTATAGCGGGGGCGGTCAATCAGCCCCAGCATTTT. This encodes CASSIAGAVNQPQHF.

This clonotype came up many times. The V and J genes are TRBV5-1 and TRBJ1-1, with 7 positions matching TRBD1. Germline V CDR1 and CDR2: SGHRS, YFSETQ. Trimming took 2 bases from V and 5 from J; bases not matched to a gene: 6. The CDR3 loop spans 14 amino acids. The CDR3 is CASSLGGGGTEAFF. The DNA of the CDR3 is TGCGCCAGCAGCTTAGGAGGGGGCGGGACTGAAGCTTTCTTT.

This clonotype was seen more than once but under ten times. V usage is TRBV7-9 and J usage is TRBJ2-7; weak D call: TRBD1 (6 bases). Germline V gene lookup returns CDR1 SEHNR and CDR2 FQNEAQ (reference sequence). The V and J ends lost 5 bases and 3 bases respectively, with 14 bases between them. The CDR3 totals 14 residues. The CDR3 loop reads CASSTSGDIYEQYF. In DNA form, the CDR3 reads TGTGCCAGCAGCACAAGTGGGGACATCTACGAGCAGTACTTC.

The V call is TRBV27, the J call TRBJ1-4, with unresolved D. The CDR3 loop spans 13 amino acids. Germline V gene lookup returns CDR1 MNHEY and CDR2 SMNVEV (reference sequence). V was shortened by 7 bases and J by 6 bases, with 12 bases between the two germline ends. CDR3 amino acids: CASKGQSYEKLFF. The CDR3 DNA sequence: TGTGCCAGCAAAGGGCAGAGTTATGAAAAACTGTTTTTT.

This chain uses TRBV4-3 with TRBJ2-2; TRBD1 matches 11 bases. This CDR3 has 15 amino acids. Trimming removed 3 bases from V and 4 bases from J; junction bases left unmatched: 1. CDR1 and CDR2 from the germline V gene are LGHNA and YSLEER. The CDR3 loop reads CASSQDRGRTGELFF. In nucleotides, the CDR3 is TGCGCCAGCAGCCAGGACAGGGGGCGCACCGGGGAGCTGTTTTTT.

In its sample, this clonotype was seen a few times. The chain employs TRBV3-1 and TRBJ1-2; no firm D call. Germline V gives CDR1 LGHDT, CDR2 YNNKEL (reference sequence). Trimming stripped 2 bases from V and 8 bases from J, with 9 bases between. The CDR3 has 12 residues. The CDR3 DNA is TGTGCCAGCAGCCAAATGAGTTGGGGCTACACCTTC. Translation gives CASSQMSWGYTF.

The chain carries TRBV27 and TRBJ1-5; no reliable D call. Germline-derived CDR1 and CDR2 are MNHEY and SMNVEV (reference sequence). Trimming cost V 5 bases and J 1 base, with 18 bases left between them. The CDR3 sequence is 17 residues long. The CDR3 here is CASSPREGGPSNQPQHF. CDR3 in DNA: TGTGCCAGCAGTCCCCGGGAGGGCGGTCCGAGCAATCAGCCCCAGCATTTT.

Points on this clonotype: A much larger clone is a single base away; this may be a read error. The rearrangement joins TRBV21-1 to TRBJ1-1; the table's TRBD1 call for D was not verified on the DNA. TRBV21-1 is described as a pseudogene. The CDR3 consists of 12 residues. The CDR3 reads CASSNRGRKAFF. CDR3 nucleotides: TGTGCCAGCAGCAATAGGGGCAGGAAGGCTTTCTTT.

CDR3 nucleotides: TGCGCCAGCAGCCAAGAACGGTCTAGCGGGAGAACAGATACGCAGTATTTT. It codes for CASSQERSSGRTDTQYF. The chain recombines TRBV4-1 with TRBJ2-3, with 10 bases lining up with TRBD2. Germline V gene lookup returns CDR1 MGHRA and CDR2 YSYEKL. V shed 0 bases and J 3 bases; nucleotides not matched to a gene: 6. This CDR3 spans 17 amino acids.

A remark on this clonotype: A much larger clone lies one base from this, so it may be a read error. The rearrangement joins TRBV5-1 to TRBJ2-3, with a tentative D call TRBD1 (5 bases). The V end lost 0 bases, the J end lost 2 bases, and 10 bases lay between the germline ends. The CDR3 has 15 amino acids. Germline V gene data show CDR1 as SGHRS and CDR2 as YFSETQ. In DNA form, the CDR3 reads TGCGCCAGCAGCTTGGAGGGGTGGTACACAGATACGCAGTATTTT. Its protein is CASSLEGWYTDTQYF.

This chain uses TRBV9 with TRBJ2-1, with a possible D match to TRBD2 (6 bases). Trimming removed 0 bases at V and 3 bases at J, with 13 bases between. The CDR3 extends over 16 amino acids. Germline V CDR1 and CDR2: SGDLS, YYNGEE. The CDR3 here is CASSVGVAGNYNEQFF. The DNA for the CDR3 is TGTGCCAGCAGCGTAGGAGTCGCGGGGAACTACAATGAGCAGTTCTTC.

Comments on this clonotype: At one of its ends the junction is not consistent with the germline gene, which may arise from a read error. The chain couples TRBV11-2 to TRBJ2-3; D is unresolved. Germline CDR1 is SGHAT and CDR2 is FQNNGV. The CDR3 covers 12 residues. CDR3 nucleotides: TGTGCCAGCAGCCGCGTCACAGATACGCAGTGTTTT. It specifies CASSRVTDTQCF.

This clonotype appeared many times. The chain employs TRBV7-9 and TRBJ1-5; maybe TRBD1 (6 bases). This CDR3 region has 17 residues. Trimming took off 1 base at V and 0 bases at J, with 13 bases between the two ends. Germline V gene lookup returns CDR1 SEHNR and CDR2 FQNEAQ (reference sequence). The CDR3 reads CASSLVGGGYSNQPQHF. DNA of the CDR3: TGTGCCAGCAGCTTAGTTGGAGGGGGATATAGCAATCAGCCCCAGCATTTT.

This clonotype was seen more than once but under ten times. The rearrangement links TRBV30 to TRBJ2-1, with D possibly TRBD2 on 5 matching bases. The germline V and J ends were trimmed by 6 bases and 4 bases, with 7 bases remaining between them. The CDR3 runs to 11 residues. The germline V gene encodes CDR1 GTSNPN and CDR2 SVGIG (reference sequence). The CDR3 sequence is CACGSYNEQFF. CDR3 in DNA: TGTGCCTGTGGGAGTTACAATGAGCAGTTCTTC. Based on the CDR3 plus reference TRBV30 and TRBJ2-1, the full variable domain is SQTIHQWPATLVQPVGSPLSLECTVEGTSNPNLYWYRQAAGRGLQLLFYSVGIGQISSEVPQNLSASRPQDRQFILSSKKLLLSDSGFYLCACGSYNEQFFGPGTRLTVL.

Many counts were recorded for this clonotype. The chain has TRBV4-1 and TRBJ2-2; no definite D call. Trimming shortened V by 5 bases and J by 1 base, and 5 bases separated the two germline ends. Per the germline V gene, CDR1 is MGHRA and CDR2 is YSYEKL. CDR3 size: 13 residues. CDR3 nucleotides: TGCGCCAGCAGCTGGGGGAACACCGGGGAGCTGTTTTTT. Translating it yields CASSWGNTGELFF.

This clonotype appeared many times. J is TRBJ2-3 and V is TRBV24-1; TRBD1 matches 8 bases. The CDR3 totals 15 residues. Germline V gives CDR1 KGHDR, CDR2 SFDVKD. J was trimmed by 0 bases and V by 3 bases; bases with no gene match: 1. CDR3 bases: TGTGCCACCAGTGATCGGACAGGGAGCACAGATACGCAGTATTTT. Residues: CATSDRTGSTDTQYF.

This clonotype was seen a few times. The V gene is TRBV18, the J gene TRBJ2-1; 9 nucleotides agree with TRBD1. V was clipped by 3 bases and J by 8 bases; unmatched bases: 11. Germline CDR1 and CDR2: KGHSH and LQKENI. This CDR3 has 16 amino acids. The CDR3 sequence is CASSPNPGTGSDEQFF. The DNA for the CDR3 is TGTGCCAGCTCACCGAACCCCGGGACAGGGTCGGATGAGCAGTTCTTC.

This rearrangement joins TRBV10-3 to TRBJ2-7; 7 nucleotides match TRBD1. V lost 3 bases, J lost 1 base, and 6 bases stayed unmatched. CDR3 size: 15 residues. Germline lookup yields CDR1 ENHRY and CDR2 SYGVKD. The CDR3 DNA reads TGTGCCATCAGTGACCCGGGACAGCCATCCTACGAGCAGTACTTC. Translation: CAISDPGQPSYEQYF.

This clonotype appeared a few times. The chain is built from TRBV27 and TRBJ2-1; TRBD2 might be the D (6 bases). The V gene lost 4 bases and the J gene lost 4 bases, with 8 bases spanning the gap. The germline gives CDR1 MNHEY, CDR2 SMNVEV (reference sequence). This CDR3 is 13 amino acids long. The DNA for the CDR3 is TGTGCCAGCAGTTCGGGACTTTACAATGAGCAGTTCTTC. Translation gives CASSSGLYNEQFF.

Comments on this clonotype: A read error is possible here, since a much larger clone lies one base away. The gene calls are TRBV27 and TRBJ2-7, with D perhaps TRBD1 (5 bases). CDR1 and CDR2 (germline): MNHEY, SMNVEV (reference sequence). The CDR3 runs 15 residues. Trimming took 3 bases from V and 2 from J, leaving 14 bases between them. The CDR3 sequence: CASSFGKSGPYEQYF. As DNA, the CDR3 is TGTGCCAGCAGTTTTGGCAAGTCAGGGCCCTACGAGCAGTACTTC.